This entry concerns a single TCR beta chain. Its antigen is undetermined. Data came from immunoSEQ multiplex PCR; TCRdb stores just in-frame clones and leaves some out. This table holds over 13,000 clones, 65% to 85% found once. These data are taken from a study of chemoradiotherapy in HPV16-positive cancers. The wider study: A couple of HPV16-positive patients' cells yielded candidate HPV-specific clones and common motifs.

Study-level points and caveats: For HPV16-positive patients, expanding HPV-responsive T cells associated with longer recurrence-free survival. Non-HPV-specific T cells did not expand in tumors during treatment, whereas candidate HPV-specific clones and E7-related motifs did. Functional assays defining HPV-specific T cells used only a couple of HPV16-positive patients.

The sequence came from a human donor with HPV-associated anogenital cancer. Specimen collection occurred from a patient who underwent chemoradiotherapy.

The CDR3 bases are TGTGCCAGCAGTTACTCGATCGCCAACAATGAGCAGTTCTTC. It yields the protein CASSYSIANNEQFF. J is TRBJ2-1 and V is TRBV6-6; D ambiguous. The CDR3 length is 14 residues. V was trimmed by 0 bases and J by 5 bases, leaving 8 bases between them. The germline V gene encodes CDR1 MNHNY and CDR2 SVGAGI (reference sequence).